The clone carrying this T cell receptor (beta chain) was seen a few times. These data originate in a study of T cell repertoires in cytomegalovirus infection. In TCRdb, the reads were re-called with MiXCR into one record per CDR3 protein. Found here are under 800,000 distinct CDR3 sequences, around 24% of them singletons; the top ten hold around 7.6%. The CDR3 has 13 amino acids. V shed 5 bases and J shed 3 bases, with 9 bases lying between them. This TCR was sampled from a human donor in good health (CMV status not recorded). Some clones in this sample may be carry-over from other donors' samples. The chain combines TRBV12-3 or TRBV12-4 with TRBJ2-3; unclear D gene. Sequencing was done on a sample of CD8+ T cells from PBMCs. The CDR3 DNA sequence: TGTGCCAGCAGTAACTTTAGGACAGATACGCAGTATTTT. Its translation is CASSNFRTDTQYF.